This is a list of T cell receptor beta chains from one sample in a study of identical twins. TCRdb fed the 5' RACE reads into MiXCR, producing one record per CDR3 protein. The sample includes 200,000 to 250,000 distinct CDR3 sequences, roughly 13% seen only once; the top ten take 3.5% to 4.5%. A further study also used this sample, focusing on yellow fever vaccine responses in identical twins.

Specimen: memory (CD45RO+) T cells sorted from blood. Source of these receptors: a woman between 18 and 29 years old in good health. Each CDR3 is given without its conserved first and last residue. The order of the fields is V gene, J gene, CDR3 protein.

TRBV20-1	TRBJ2-7	SARRLANSYEQY
TRBV5-1	TRBJ2-1	ASSFWGSQGASPAGNEQF
TRBV5-1	TRBJ2-5	ASSSPGGGRRETQY
TRBV20-1	TRBJ2-2	SARDTGGAPDTGELF
TRBV7-2	TRBJ2-3	ASSLMGLAGDTQY
TRBV11-1	TRBJ2-1	ASSPYVSRESGTGRYNEQF
TRBV6-5	TRBJ1-2	ASSYSQVDGYT
TRBV30	TRBJ2-3	AWSASGPDTQY
TRBV5-1	TRBJ1-1	ASSPRGDLNTEAF
TRBV20-1	TRBJ2-1	SARGQGRYNEQF
TRBV11-3	TRBJ2-5	ASSAGAGLAEETQY
TRBV20-1	TRBJ2-5	SARRGAQETQY
TRBV28	TRBJ2-3	ASLPGLAGTDTQY
TRBV29-1	TRBJ2-3	SVDSNFGLSTDTQY
TRBV3-1	TRBJ2-3	ASSLHREYTQY
TRBV6-2/TRBV6-3	TRBJ2-1	ASSYSIWDGSYNEQF
TRBV12-3/TRBV12-4	TRBJ1-1	ASNQRGPEAF
TRBV24-1	TRBJ2-1	ATSDIGGNEQF
TRBV28	TRBJ2-7	ASSPGQGYEQY
TRBV5-1	TRBJ2-5	ASSRLLAGQETQY